The 32 T cell receptor beta chains reported below all come from one sample, sequenced in a study of blood T cells in healthy people across ages. A sample-barcoded 5' primer and a J-beta primer mix were used in a second PCR of roughly 7 to 11 cycles. Each CDR3 protein gets one entry after TCRdb re-called the 5' RACE reads with MiXCR. This sample yields around 1,000,000 distinct CDR3 sequences, of which approximately 26% are seen a single time; around 0.75% belongs to the top ten. A further study also used this sample, focusing on T cells of mothers and their children.

Input material: blood. The receptors were gathered from a girl aged 2 to 10 in good health.

This clonotype appeared a few times. The rearrangement joins TRBV19 to TRBJ1-1; maybe TRBD1 (5 bases). The CDR3 has 14 residues. Germline lookup yields CDR1 LNHDA and CDR2 SQIVND (reference sequence). V lost 1 base and J 5 bases, leaving 11 bases between the germline ends. The CDR3 reads CASSIGQGGTEAFF. The CDR3 coding sequence is TGTGCCAGTAGTATAGGGCAGGGTGGAACTGAAGCTTTCTTT.

This chain joins TRBV29-1 and TRBJ1-1; the match to TRBD1 covers 10 bases. V lost 6 bases to trimming and J lost 10 bases; unmatched junction nucleotides: 5. The CDR3 is 11 residues long. Germline V CDR1 and CDR2: SQVTM, ANQGSEA. As DNA, the CDR3 is TGCAGCGTCTCCCGGGACAGGGGAGCTTTCTTT. This encodes CSVSRDRGAFF.

J is TRBJ2-7 and V is TRBV4-2; TRBD2 matches at 10 bases. J lost 4 bases, V lost 1 base, and 7 bases had no gene match. Germline lookup yields CDR1 LGHNA and CDR2 YNFKEQ. The length of the CDR3 is 16 residues. CDR3 in amino acids: CASSQGRQRGGYEQYF. The CDR3 region has the DNA TGTGCCAGCAGCCAAGGTCGCCAGCGGGGGGGTTACGAGCAGTACTTC.

V is TRBV20-1 and J is TRBJ2-3; TRBD2 agrees at 12 bases. Trimming cost V 4 bases and J 4 bases; bases outside gene matches: 6. The CDR3 is 15 amino acids. From germline, CDR1 is DFQATT and CDR2 SNEGSKA (reference sequence). The CDR3 loop reads CSATRLAGAPDTQYF. CDR3 DNA: TGCAGTGCTACCAGACTAGCGGGGGCCCCAGATACGCAGTATTTT.

The V call is TRBV14, the J call TRBJ2-7, with D perhaps matching TRBD1 (5 bases). Trimming pared 1 base from V and 5 bases from J, leaving 15 bases between. This CDR3 is 15 amino acids long. Germline-derived CDR1 and CDR2 are SGHDN and FVKESK. The CDR3 sequence is CASSQVPDKRNEQYF. CDR3 coding DNA: TGTGCCAGCAGCCAAGTCCCGGACAAGAGAAACGAGCAGTACTTC. The full variable domain, its missing parts supplied by reference TRBV14 and TRBJ2-7, is EAGVTQFPSHSVIEKGQTVTLRCDPISGHDNLYWYRRVMGKEIKFLLHFVKESKQDESGMPNNRFLAERTGGTYSTLKVQPAELEDSGVYFCASSQVPDKRNEQYFGPGTRLTVT.

The chain is built from TRBV3-1 and TRBJ2-7, with D possibly being TRBD2 (5 bases). Between the trimmed V and J ends, which lost 0 bases and 9 bases, there was a span of 15 bases. The CDR3 length is 14 residues. Germline V CDR1 and CDR2: LGHDT, YNNKEL (reference sequence). CDR3 DNA: TGTGCCAGCAGCCAAGATGGGAGTGGGCGTGCGCAGTACTTC. Encoded protein: CASSQDGSGRAQYF.

This clonotype was seen only a few times. The chain joins TRBV10-3 to TRBJ2-1; D may match TRBD1 or TRBD2 (5 bases each). Germline V gene lookup returns CDR1 ENHRY and CDR2 SYGVKD. Trimming took off 4 bases at V and 5 bases at J, with 9 bases between the two ends. CDR3 length: 13 residues. This CDR3 is CAISGDHDNEQFF. The DNA of the CDR3 is TGTGCCATCAGTGGGGACCATGACAATGAGCAGTTCTTC.

V and J are TRBV9 and TRBJ2-5; perhaps TRBD1 as D (5 bases). V lost 3 bases to trimming and J lost 3 bases, with 15 bases between them. The CDR3 is made up of 15 amino acids. Germline assignment: CDR1 SGDLS and CDR2 YYNGEE. Written as DNA, the CDR3 is TGTGCCAGCAGCGCCCAGGGTACGGCGGAAGAGACCCAGTACTTC. Translation gives CASSAQGTAEETQYF. The complete variable domain, with remaining parts taken from reference TRBV9 and TRBJ2-5, reads DSGVTQTPKHLITATGQRVTLRCSPRSGDLSVYWYQQSLDQGLQFLIQYYNGEERAKGNILERFSAQQFPDLHSELNLSSLELGDSALYFCASSAQGTAEETQYFGPGTRLLVL.

This chain joins TRBV18 and TRBJ2-5; a possible D gene is TRBD2 (6 bases). Germline V gene sequence: CDR1 KGHSH, CDR2 LQKENI. The CDR3 runs to 15 residues. V lost 4 bases to trimming and J lost 5 bases, with 17 bases between them. Here the CDR3 reads CASSQRRDLWETQYF. The CDR3 DNA sequence: TGTGCCAGCTCACAGCGCCGGGACTTGTGGGAGACCCAGTACTTC.

The CDR3 reads CASSLAIGVGLGANVLTF. The CDR3 bases are TGTGCCAGCAGTTTAGCTATAGGAGTTGGCTTGGGGGCCAACGTCCTGACTTTC. J is TRBJ2-6 and V is TRBV12-3 or TRBV12-4; D is unclear. Between the trimmed V and J ends, which lost 0 bases and 4 bases, there was a span of 16 bases. The CDR3 has 18 amino acids.

This clonotype was detected a few times. The chain combines TRBV6-2 or TRBV6-3 with TRBJ2-1, with 10 bases fitting TRBD2. CDR1 MNHEY and CDR2 SVGEGT come from the germline V gene. CDR3 length: 13 residues. Unmatched junction bases numbered 5, after V lost 6 bases and J lost 9 bases. The CDR3 DNA is TGTGCCAGCAGCCCGGGACTAGCGACTGAGCAGTTCTTC. Residues: CASSPGLATEQFF.

The J gene is TRBJ2-7, the V gene TRBV11-2; no definite D call. Deletions cut 4 bases from V and 6 bases from J, with 7 bases between. Germline V lookup: CDR1 SGHAT, CDR2 FQNNGV. The CDR3 contains 11 residues. CDR3 in amino acids: CASSYHSEQYF. CDR3 in DNA: TGTGCCAGCAGCTACCATTCCGAGCAGTACTTC. Full variable domain (outside the CDR3, taken from reference TRBV11-2 and TRBJ2-7): EAGVAQSPRYKIIEKRQSVAFWCNPISGHATLYWYQQILGQGPKLLIQFQNNGVVDDSQLPKDRFSAERLKGVDSTLKIQPAKLEDSAVYLCASSYHSEQYFGPGTRLTVT.

This clonotype came up many times. V gene TRBV7-9 combines with J gene TRBJ2-3; possibly TRBD2 for D (6 bases). V dropped 5 bases and J dropped 1 base, with 16 bases sitting between them. The CDR3 consists of 16 residues. Germline CDR1 is SEHNR and CDR2 is FQNEAQ (reference sequence). The CDR3 sequence is CASSHMRGVGTDTQYF. The CDR3 coding sequence is TGTGCCAGCAGCCACATGCGGGGAGTCGGCACAGATACGCAGTATTTT.

This clonotype was counted a few times. The chain joins TRBV24-1 to TRBJ2-5; D remains unclear. CDR1 is KGHDR, CDR2 SFDVKD, per germline. This CDR3 comprises 14 residues. Trimming took off 6 bases at V and 2 bases at J, with 12 bases between the two ends. The CDR3 DNA reads as TGTGCCACCAGTACCAGCTATAATCAAGAGACCCAGTACTTC. Its translation is CATSTSYNQETQYF.

The V call is TRBV7-3, the J call TRBJ2-2; TRBD2 agrees at 10 bases. The J segment lost 7 bases and the V segment lost 8 bases, leaving 7 bases of the junction unmatched. Germline V lookup: CDR1 SGHTA, CDR2 FQGTGA. The CDR3 spans 14 residues. CDR3 protein: CASRASGSNGELFF. In nucleotides, the CDR3 is TGTGCCAGCCGGGCTAGCGGGAGTAACGGGGAGCTGTTTTTT.

The chain employs TRBV12-5 and TRBJ2-7; 7 bases are a match to TRBD2. The V segment lost 2 bases and the J segment 7 bases; nucleotides outside the gene matches: 11. The CDR3 contains 15 residues. The V gene's germline CDR1 is LGHNT and CDR2 FRNRAP. This CDR3 is CASGLPRGGPGEQYF. CDR3 nucleotides: TGTGCTAGTGGTTTGCCCCGCGGGGGTCCGGGGGAGCAGTACTTC.

J is TRBJ2-5 and V is TRBV14, with TRBD2 identical over 8 bases. Germline loops: CDR1 SGHDN, CDR2 FVKESK. This CDR3 is 14 amino acids long. V shed 4 bases, J shed 7 bases, and the junction held 8 bases outside the gene matches. The CDR3 protein is CASSLVGGGSTQYF. The CDR3 nucleotides are TGTGCCAGCAGCCTGGTCGGCGGGGGGTCGACCCAGTACTTC.

The chain recombines TRBV25-1 with TRBJ2-5; D tentatively fits TRBD1 or TRBD2 (6 bases each). The CDR3 runs 14 residues. V lost 1 base and J 5 bases, leaving 11 bases between the germline ends. The germline V gene has CDR1 MGHDK and CDR2 SYGVNS. The CDR3 bases are TGTGCCAGCAGTGAATTTGGGGGGCTGGAGACCCAGTACTTC. As protein: CASSEFGGLETQYF. Supplemented by reference TRBV25-1 and TRBJ2-5, the full variable domain reads EADIYQTPRYLVIGTGKKITLECSQTMGHDKMYWYQQDPGMELHLIHYSYGVNSTEKGDLSSESTVSRIRTEHFPLTLESARPSHTSQYLCASSEFGGLETQYFGPGTRLLVL.

There are many counts of this clonotype. The chain couples TRBV7-9 to TRBJ1-4; D is perhaps TRBD1 (5 bases). Looked up from germline, CDR1 is SEHNR and CDR2 is FQNEAQ (reference sequence). Deletions cut 2 bases from V and 4 bases from J, with 8 bases between. The CDR3 consists of 14 residues. As DNA, the CDR3 is TGTGCCAGCAGCTTAAGACAGCTTAATGAAAAACTGTTTTTT. Translated, it gives CASSLRQLNEKLFF.

The V gene is TRBV7-9, the J gene TRBJ1-1; D perhaps matches TRBD1 (6 bases). This CDR3 has 17 amino acids. Trimming stripped 1 base from V and 5 bases from J, with 20 bases between. Germline V gives CDR1 SEHNR, CDR2 FQNEAQ (reference sequence). The CDR3 coding sequence is TGTGCCAGCAGCTTAGAGACTAGCGGGGGCCGGGTGACTGAAGCTTTCTTT. Translated, it gives CASSLETSGGRVTEAFF.

This clonotype was counted a few times. CDR3 sequence: CAIGGLAGDEQFF. CDR3 sequence (DNA): TGTGCCATCGGGGGACTAGCGGGAGATGAGCAGTTCTTC. The chain carries TRBV10-3 and TRBJ2-5; 14 bases align to TRBD2. TRBJ2-1 explains the end of the DNA better; the J call may be wrong. This CDR3 has 13 residues. In germline, CDR1 is ENHRY, CDR2 SYGVKD.

The rearrangement joins TRBV6-5 to TRBJ2-2; 9 bases align to TRBD1. The CDR3 spans 18 residues. CDR1 and CDR2 from the germline V gene are MNHEY and SVGAGI. Trimming at V came to 3 bases and at J to 5 bases, leaving 13 bases not matched to a gene. The CDR3 coding sequence is TGTGCCAGCAGTTATTCGATACCGGGACAGGGTAGTACCGGGGAGCTGTTTTTT. Its translation: CASSYSIPGQGSTGELFF.

The J gene is TRBJ2-5, the V gene TRBV29-1; 7 positions match TRBD1. The J segment lost 2 bases and the V segment lost 6 bases, leaving 3 bases of the junction unmatched. CDR1 is SQVTM, CDR2 ANQGSEA, per germline. CDR3 length: 12 residues. For the CDR3, the DNA is TGCAGCGTGGGACAGCAACAAGAGACCCAGTACTTC. Its protein product is CSVGQQQETQYF.

This sequence joins TRBV28 and TRBJ1-5; D uncertain. CDR3 length: 14 residues. Germline CDR1 is MDHEN and CDR2 is SYDVKM. The V end was cut by 2 bases, the J end by 6 bases, with 11 bases between. The CDR3 coding sequence is TGTGCCAGCAGTTTAGAGAGGGTGGGTCAGCCCCAGCATTTT. It specifies CASSLERVGQPQHF. The full variable domain, completed using reference TRBV28 and TRBJ1-5, is DVKVTQSSRYLVKRTGEKVFLECVQDMDHENMFWYRQDPGLGLRLIYFSYDVKMKEKGDIPEGYSVSREKKERFSLILESASTNQTSMYLCASSLERVGQPQHFGDGTRLSIL.

This CDR3 is CASSPPGGTSDSEEQFF. The CDR3 bases are TGTGCCAGCAGCCCTCCTGGGGGGACTAGTGATTCGGAGGAGCAGTTCTTC. The V gene is TRBV7-3, the J gene TRBJ2-1; 8 bases agree with TRBD2. Germline CDR1 and CDR2: SGHTA and FQGTGA. The CDR3 covers 17 residues. The V gene end was trimmed by 5 bases and the J gene end by 10 bases; junction bases not matched to a gene: 19.

This clonotype was counted only a few times. The germline gene is not matched at one end of the junction; a read error may be the cause. CDR3 bases: TGTGCCGGCAGCACCCCTGACGGCCCCTTCTACAATGAGCAGTTCTTC. Protein product: CAGSTPDGPFYNEQFF. V is TRBV2 and J is TRBJ2-1; D remains unclear. The CDR3 contains 16 residues. Germline loops: CDR1 SNHLY, CDR2 FYNNEI.

V and J are TRBV20-1 and TRBJ2-7; 8 bases are a match to TRBD2. V was clipped by 0 bases and J by 3 bases; unmatched bases: 13. CDR3 length: 17 residues. Germline CDR1 reads DFQATT; CDR2 reads SNEGSKA (reference sequence). CDR3 DNA sequence: TGCAGTGCTAGAGATCCTTTCTCTTCGGGGGGGTACTACGAGCAGTACTTC. This sequence encodes CSARDPFSSGGYYEQYF.

This chain links TRBV29-1 with TRBJ1-1, with no clear D. With 8 bases removed from V and 2 bases from J, the gap between germline ends came to 15 bases. CDR1 is SQVTM, CDR2 ANQGSEA, per germline. The CDR3 covers 13 residues. CDR3 loop: CSTRENKNTEAFF. The CDR3 region has the DNA TGCAGCACTCGAGAGAACAAAAACACTGAAGCTTTCTTT.

This clonotype has only a few counts. V usage is TRBV7-6 and J usage is TRBJ2-5; 13 nucleotides align to TRBD2. Germline-derived CDR1 and CDR2 are SGHVS and FNYEAQ. The CDR3 contains 16 residues. Trimming removed 1 base from V and 2 bases from J; junction bases left unmatched: 1. The CDR3 DNA reads as TGTGCCAGCAGCTTAGAGGGACTAGCGGGGCAAGAGACCCAGTACTTC. Its translation: CASSLEGLAGQETQYF.

The CDR3 DNA follows: TGTGCCAGCAGCCCCAACGGGGGCCTTTCACCCCTCCACTTT. Residues: CASSPNGGLSPLHF. The chain joins TRBV11-2 to TRBJ1-6; perhaps TRBD1 as D (6 bases). V lost 5 bases and J 9 bases, leaving 14 bases between the germline ends. Germline CDR1 reads SGHAT; CDR2 reads FQNNGV. The CDR3 loop spans 14 amino acids.

The chain has TRBV29-1 and TRBJ2-3; D is ambiguous. The length of the CDR3 is 13 residues. CDR1 and CDR2 from the germline V gene are SQVTM and ANQGSEA. V was clipped by 8 bases and J by 2 bases, with 14 bases between them. CDR3 in DNA: TGCAGCCCTACTCACCTTTCCACAGATACGCAGTATTTT. Translation: CSPTHLSTDTQYF.

The rearrangement joins TRBV9 to TRBJ2-3, with D perhaps matching TRBD2 (6 bases). Germline values: CDR1 SGDLS, CDR2 YYNGEE. The CDR3 length is 16 residues. Trimming shortened V by 5 bases and J by 2 bases, and 18 bases separated the two germline ends. CDR3 nucleotides: TGTGCCAGCAGTGGATCCCGGGACTCCTTCACAGATACGCAGTATTTT. Amino acids: CASSGSRDSFTDTQYF. Combining the CDR3 with reference TRBV9 and TRBJ2-3 gives the whole variable domain DSGVTQTPKHLITATGQRVTLRCSPRSGDLSVYWYQQSLDQGLQFLIQYYNGEERAKGNILERFSAQQFPDLHSELNLSSLELGDSALYFCASSGSRDSFTDTQYFGPGTRLTVL.